These T cell receptor beta chains were read from a single sample in a study of a mutant IDH1 vaccine in newly diagnosed glioma. For these receptors, no antigen is known. Only in-frame clones appear in the TCRdb table, and some are missing; sequencing was by immunoSEQ multiplex PCR. The sample shows about 90,000 clones, roughly nine tenths of them seen only once. This material consisted of PBMCs, taken from a glioma patient whose treatment included an IDH1 peptide vaccine. These receptors came from a woman in her forties or fifties with glioma. Both conserved end residues are part of each CDR3. A D gene is named only where the DNA matches it firmly. Clone size, where shown, is once, few, many, or a class for clones that have expanded.

J gene,D gene,V gene,clone size,CDR3 protein,CDR3 DNA
TRBJ2-1,.,TRBV19,.,CASSIAAGTYNEQFF,TGTGCCAGTAGTATAGCTGCGGGAACCTACAATGAGCAGTTCTTC
TRBJ2-1,.,TRBV4-2,.,CASSQGHLTEQFF,TGTGCCAGCAGCCAAGGACATTTGACTGAGCAGTTCTTC
TRBJ2-5,.,TRBV9,.,CASSVGLANQETQYF,TGTGCCAGCAGCGTAGGTCTAGCGAACCAAGAGACCCAGTACTTC
TRBJ2-1,TRBD2,TRBV9,.,CASSPPGGGAANEQFF,TGTGCCAGCAGCCCTCCGGGGGGAGGGGCGGCCAATGAGCAGTTCTTC
TRBJ1-2,.,TRBV6-6,once,CASSTRGKLYGYTF,TGTGCCAGCAGTACCCGGGGCAAACTCTATGGCTACACCTTC
TRBJ2-2,.,TRBV19,.,CASTHMGNTGELFF,TGTGCCAGTACCCATATGGGGAACACCGGGGAGCTGTTTTTT
TRBJ1-1,.,TRBV7-2,.,CASSLGLGVTEAFF,TGTGCCAGCAGCTTAGGGTTAGGGGTCACTGAAGCTTTCTTT
TRBJ1-5,.,TRBV4-1,.,CASSQGQGNWRHQPQHF,TGCGCCAGCAGCCAAGGCCAAGGTAACTGGAGGCATCAGCCCCAGCATTTT
TRBJ1-5,.,TRBV18,.,CASSERAASNQPQHF,TGTGCCAGCTCCGAAAGGGCGGCTAGCAATCAGCCCCAGCATTTT
TRBJ1-4,.,TRBV10-3,.,CAISAGWSNEKLFF,TGTGCCATCAGTGCCGGTTGGAGTAATGAAAAACTGTTTTTT
TRBJ2-2,.,TRBV2,.,CASMEGGFTGELFF,TGTGCCAGCATGGAAGGGGGATTCACCGGGGAGCTGTTTTTT
TRBJ2-5,TRBD2,TRBV5-4,once,CASSLTSGQETQYF,TGTGCCAGCAGCCTCACTAGCGGCCAAGAGACCCAGTACTTC
TRBJ1-1,.,TRBV5-1,.,CASSLDRNTEAFF,TGCGCCAGCAGCTTGGATAGGAACACTGAAGCTTTCTTT
TRBJ1-5,.,TRBV5-6,.,CASSLPGTGQPQHF,TGTGCCAGCAGCTTGCCGGGCACCGGGCAGCCCCAGCATTTT
TRBJ2-4,.,TRBV7-3,.,CREREVKNIQYF,TGTCGGGAGAGGGAGGTTAAAAACATTCAGTACTTC
TRBJ2-1,.,TRBV19,.,CASSKGTSYNEQFF,TGTGCCAGTAGTAAAGGGACTTCCTACAATGAGCAGTTCTTC
TRBJ2-5,.,TRBV5-1,.,CASSNVALETQYF,TGCGCCAGCAGCAACGTAGCGTTAGAGACCCAGTACTTC